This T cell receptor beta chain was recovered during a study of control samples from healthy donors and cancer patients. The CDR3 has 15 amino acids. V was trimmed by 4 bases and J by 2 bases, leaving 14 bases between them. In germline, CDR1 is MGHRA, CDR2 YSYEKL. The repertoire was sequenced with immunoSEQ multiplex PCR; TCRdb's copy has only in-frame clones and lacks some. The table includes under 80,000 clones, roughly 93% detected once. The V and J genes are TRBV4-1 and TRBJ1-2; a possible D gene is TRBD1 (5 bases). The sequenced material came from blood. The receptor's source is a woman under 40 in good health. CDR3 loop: CASSRTATENYGYTF. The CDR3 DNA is TGCGCCAGCAGCCGAACCGCGACAGAAAACTATGGCTACACCTTC.